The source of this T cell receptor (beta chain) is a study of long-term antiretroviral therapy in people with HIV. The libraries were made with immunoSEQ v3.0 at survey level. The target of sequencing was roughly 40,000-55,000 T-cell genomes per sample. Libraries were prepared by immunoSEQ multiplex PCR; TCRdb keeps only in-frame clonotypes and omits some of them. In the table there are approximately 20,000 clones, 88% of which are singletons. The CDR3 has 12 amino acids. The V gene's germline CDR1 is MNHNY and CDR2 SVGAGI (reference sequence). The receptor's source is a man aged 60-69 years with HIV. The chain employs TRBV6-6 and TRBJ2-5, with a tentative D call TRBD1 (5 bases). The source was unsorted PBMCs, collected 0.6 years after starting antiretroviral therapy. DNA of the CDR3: TGTGCGGGCGCAGGGCCCCAAGAGACCCAGTACTTC. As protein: CAGAGPQETQYF.